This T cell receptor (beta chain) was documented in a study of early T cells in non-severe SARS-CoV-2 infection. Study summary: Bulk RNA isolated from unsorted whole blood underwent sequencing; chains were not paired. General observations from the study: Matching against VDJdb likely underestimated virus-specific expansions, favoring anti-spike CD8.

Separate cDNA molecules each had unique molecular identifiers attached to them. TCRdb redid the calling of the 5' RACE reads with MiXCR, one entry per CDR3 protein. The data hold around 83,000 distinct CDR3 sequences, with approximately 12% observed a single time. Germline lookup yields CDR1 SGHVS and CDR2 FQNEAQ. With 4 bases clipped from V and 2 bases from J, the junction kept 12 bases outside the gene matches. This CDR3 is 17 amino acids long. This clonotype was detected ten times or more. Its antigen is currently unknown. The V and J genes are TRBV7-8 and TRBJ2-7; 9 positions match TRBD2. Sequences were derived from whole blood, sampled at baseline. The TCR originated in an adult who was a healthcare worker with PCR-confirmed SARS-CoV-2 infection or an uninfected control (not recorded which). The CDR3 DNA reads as TGTGCCAGCAGCTCCTTCAAGGGGGCTAGCGGGACCTACGAGCAGTACTTC. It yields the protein CASSSFKGASGTYEQYF. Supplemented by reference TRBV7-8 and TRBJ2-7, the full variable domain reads GAGVSQSPRYKVAKRGQDVALRCDPISGHVSLFWYQQALGQGPEFLTYFQNEAQLDKSGLPSDRFFAERPEGSVSTLKIQRTQQEDSAVYLCASSSFKGASGTYEQYFGPGTRLTVT.